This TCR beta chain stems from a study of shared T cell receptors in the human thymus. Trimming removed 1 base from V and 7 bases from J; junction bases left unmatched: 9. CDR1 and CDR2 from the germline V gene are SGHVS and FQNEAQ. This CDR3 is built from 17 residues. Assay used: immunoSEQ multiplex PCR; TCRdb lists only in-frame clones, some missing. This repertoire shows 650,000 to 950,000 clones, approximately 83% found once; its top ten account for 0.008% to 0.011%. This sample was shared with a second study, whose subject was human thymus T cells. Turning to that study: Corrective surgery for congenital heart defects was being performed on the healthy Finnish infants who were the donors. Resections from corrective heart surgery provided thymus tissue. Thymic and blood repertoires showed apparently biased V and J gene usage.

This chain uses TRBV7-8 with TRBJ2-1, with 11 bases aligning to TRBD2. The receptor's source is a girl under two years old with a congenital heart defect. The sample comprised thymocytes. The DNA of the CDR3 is TGTGCCAGCAGCTTAGGTTCGTTAGCGGGGGGGCCGAATGAGCAGTTCTTC. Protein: CASSLGSLAGGPNEQFF.